One sample yielded the 13 T cell receptor beta chains listed below, sequenced in a study of molecular identifiers for immune sequencing clone quantification. TCRdb re-called the PCR reads through MiXCR, storing one row per CDR3 protein. The data show 50,000 or so distinct CDR3 sequences, almost 25% seen once. Material for sequencing was naive CD8+ T cells from blood, with Jurkat cell RNA spiked in. Subset here: FACS-sorted CD8+CD4-CCR7+CD45RA+ naive T cells. The receptors stem from a human donor in good health. Some libraries in this study had Jurkat cell RNA spiked in.

This clonotype has at least ten counts. The rearrangement uses TRBV7-2 and TRBJ2-3; no definite D call. Looked up from germline, CDR1 is SGHTA and CDR2 is FQGNSA. The V end lost 1 base, the J end lost 5 bases, and 19 bases lay between the germline ends. The CDR3 is 17 residues long. The CDR3 DNA follows: TGTGCCAGCAGCTTAGTGTCGGGTCTGAACGTGGTAGATACGCAGTATTTT. Translation: CASSLVSGLNVVDTQYF.

At least ten counts were recorded for this clonotype. The chain is built from TRBV5-3 and TRBJ2-7; TRBD2 might be the D (7 bases). Being an ORF, TRBV5-3 has a function that is uncertain. Trimming stripped 8 bases from V and 1 base from J, with 22 bases between. The CDR3 covers 16 residues. The CDR3 nucleotides are TGTGCCAGCAGGAGTTCGCGGGGGACACCATCCTACGAGCAGTACTTC. Its protein product is CASRSSRGTPSYEQYF.

The rearrangement uses TRBV3-1 and TRBJ2-7; D is undetermined. V was shortened by 11 bases and J by 12 bases, with 26 bases between the two germline ends. Germline V gene data show CDR1 as LGHDT and CDR2 as YNNKEL (reference sequence). CDR3 length: 13 residues. DNA for the CDR3: TGTGCCCGCCGCCCGTCGCGTCCCTCCGCGCCGTACTTC. Its protein is CARRPSRPSAPYF.

This clonotype was observed at least ten times. The chain carries TRBV7-3 and TRBJ2-3; TRBD2 matches at 7 bases. Unmatched junction bases numbered 10, after V lost 1 base and J lost 3 bases. Germline assignment: CDR1 SGHTA and CDR2 FQGTGA. The CDR3 has 17 residues. The CDR3 DNA reads TGTGCCAGCAGCTTAATGGGGTCTAGCGGCCCAACAGATACGCAGTATTTT. It is translated as CASSLMGSSGPTDTQYF.

At least ten counts were recorded for this clonotype. The V and J genes are TRBV28 and TRBJ1-2; weak D call: TRBD1 (5 bases). This CDR3 region has 15 residues. The V gene lost 5 bases and the J gene lost 4 bases, with 17 bases spanning the gap. From germline, CDR1 is MDHEN and CDR2 SYDVKM. The CDR3 DNA reads as TGTGCCAGCAGTCCCCTGGGACTTATCAGCTATGGCTACACCTTC. The encoded protein is CASSPLGLISYGYTF.

The rearrangement uses TRBV27 and TRBJ2-3; D is possibly TRBD2 (7 bases). In germline, CDR1 is MNHEY, CDR2 SMNVEV (reference sequence). The CDR3 loop spans 16 amino acids. Trimming took 4 bases from V and 0 from J, leaving 14 bases between them. The DNA for the CDR3 is TGTGCCAGCAGTTGGGGGGGGGCGCTAAGCACAGATACGCAGTATTTT. Translated: CASSWGGALSTDTQYF.

Of note for this clonotype: Possible read error: a much larger clone is one base away. V is TRBV4-3 and J is TRBJ2-5; tentatively, D is TRBD1 or TRBD2 (5 bases each). Germline V gene lookup returns CDR1 LGHNA and CDR2 YSLEER. The CDR3 has 15 amino acids. The CDR3 loop is CASSLTWGFQETQNF. The CDR3 coding sequence is TGCGCCAGCAGCCTCACCTGGGGGTTTCAAGAGACCCAGAACTTC.

This clonotype showed up many times. V is TRBV29-1 and J is TRBJ1-1, with D perhaps TRBD1 (6 bases). Trimming removed 2 bases at V and 4 bases at J, with 17 bases between. From germline, CDR1 is SQVTM and CDR2 ANQGSEA. The CDR3 has 15 residues. CDR3 loop: CSVEWGAPGGTEAFF. The CDR3 DNA is TGCAGCGTTGAATGGGGGGCGCCTGGGGGCACTGAAGCTTTCTTT.

V and J are TRBV19 and TRBJ2-1; D could derive from TRBD1 or TRBD2 (5 bases each). The V and J ends lost 3 bases and 8 bases respectively, with 20 bases between them. The CDR3 spans 16 residues. CDR1 is LNHDA and CDR2 is SQIVND in the germline V gene (reference sequence). As DNA, the CDR3 is TGTGCCAGTAGTATGGATTTTGGGACCCCAGGCGATGAGCAGTTCTTC. Protein sequence: CASSMDFGTPGDEQFF.

This clonotype was counted a few times. The V call is TRBV30, the J call TRBJ2-5; D is undetermined. CDR3 size: 13 residues. Germline V gives CDR1 GTSNPN, CDR2 SVGIG (reference sequence). V gave up 3 bases and J gave up 9 bases, with 17 bases separating them. The CDR3 DNA follows: TGTGCCTGGAGGGACGCAGCCTCGGAGCCCCAGTACTTC. It encodes CAWRDAASEPQYF. The complete variable domain, with remaining parts taken from reference TRBV30 and TRBJ2-5, reads SQTIHQWPATLVQPVGSPLSLECTVEGTSNPNLYWYRQAAGRGLQLLFYSVGIGQISSEVPQNLSASRPQDRQFILSSKKLLLSDSGFYLCAWRDAASEPQYFGPGTRLLVL.

This clonotype was counted ten times or more. J is TRBJ2-7 and V is TRBV2; D is perhaps TRBD2 (6 bases). The CDR3 loop spans 16 amino acids. Germline CDR1 reads SNHLY; CDR2 reads FYNNEI. Trimming removed 0 bases at V and 2 bases at J, with 14 bases between. CDR3 in DNA: TGTGCCAGCAGTGAAGCGGCTGGGGCGGGGACCTACGAGCAGTACTTC. Protein product: CASSEAAGAGTYEQYF.

This clonotype has more than one count but fewer than ten. The chain uses TRBV4-1 and TRBJ2-7, with D possibly matching TRBD2 (6 bases). Looked up from germline, CDR1 is MGHRA and CDR2 is YSYEKL. There are 14 residues in the CDR3. V gave up 1 base and J gave up 2 bases, with 9 bases separating them. CDR3 sequence (DNA): TGCGCCAGCAGCCAAGTCTCGGGGGCCTACGAGCAGTACTTC. Translated, it gives CASSQVSGAYEQYF.

Ten or more counts support this clonotype. This chain's CDR3 is CATSAPGLVFGEQFF. CDR3 sequence (DNA): TGTGCCACCAGCGCTCCGGGACTAGTCTTCGGTGAGCAGTTCTTC. J is TRBJ2-1 and V is TRBV15; 8 bases are a match to TRBD2. Germline V gives CDR1 LNHNV, CDR2 YYDKDF (reference sequence). V was clipped by 5 bases and J by 9 bases; unmatched bases: 12. The CDR3 is made up of 15 amino acids.